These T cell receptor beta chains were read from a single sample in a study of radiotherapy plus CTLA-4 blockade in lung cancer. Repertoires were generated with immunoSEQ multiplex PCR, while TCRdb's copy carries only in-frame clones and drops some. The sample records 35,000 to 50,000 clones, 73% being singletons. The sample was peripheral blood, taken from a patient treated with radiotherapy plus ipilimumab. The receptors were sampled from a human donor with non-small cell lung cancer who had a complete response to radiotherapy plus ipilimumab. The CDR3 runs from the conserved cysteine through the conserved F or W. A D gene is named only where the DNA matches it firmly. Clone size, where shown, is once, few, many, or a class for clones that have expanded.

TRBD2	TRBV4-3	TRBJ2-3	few	CASSRYLAGLESDTQYF	TGCGCCAGCAGCCGTTATCTAGCGGGGTTGGAGTCAGATACGCAGTATTTT
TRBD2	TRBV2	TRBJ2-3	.	CASRALAGGGTDTQYF	TGTGCCAGCAGAGCCCTAGCGGGGGGAGGCACAGATACGCAGTATTTT
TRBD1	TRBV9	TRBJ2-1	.	CASSVRTGSSYNEQFF	TGTGCCAGCAGCGTTAGGACAGGGAGCTCCTACAATGAGCAGTTCTTC
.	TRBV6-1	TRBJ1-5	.	CASSEAARAGRLGNQPQHF	TGTGCCAGCAGTGAAGCGGCCAGGGCAGGAAGGTTGGGCAATCAGCCCCAGCATTTT
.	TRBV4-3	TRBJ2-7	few	CASSPFRGTYEQYF	TGCGCCAGCAGCCCCTTTCGGGGGACCTACGAGCAGTACTTC
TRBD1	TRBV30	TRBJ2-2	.	CAWSRRPGTGGTGELFF	TGTGCCTGGAGTCGGCGACCAGGGACAGGGGGTACCGGGGAGCTGTTTTTT
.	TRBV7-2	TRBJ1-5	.	CASSLVGTREQPQHF	TGTGCCAGCAGCTTAGTGGGGACTAGAGAGCAGCCCCAGCATTTT
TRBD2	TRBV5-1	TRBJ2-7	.	CASSGGGSAYEQYF	TGCGCCAGCAGCGGCGGCGGGAGTGCCTACGAGCAGTACTTC
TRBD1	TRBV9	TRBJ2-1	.	CASSSGQDSYNEQFF	TGTGCCAGCAGCTCTGGACAGGACTCCTACAATGAGCAGTTCTTC
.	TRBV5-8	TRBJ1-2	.	CASSRRGLDGYTF	TGTGCCAGCAGCCGACGCGGTTTGGATGGCTACACCTTC
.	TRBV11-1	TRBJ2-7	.	CASSKGVSYEQYF	TGTGCCAGCAGCAAAGGGGTCTCCTACGAGCAGTACTTC
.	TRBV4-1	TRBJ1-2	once	CASSPFEGSNYGYTF	TGCGCCAGCAGCCCTTTCGAAGGGAGTAACTATGGCTACACCTTC
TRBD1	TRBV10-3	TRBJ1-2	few	CAISETGAVGGYTF	TGTGCCATCAGTGAGACAGGGGCAGTCGGTGGCTACACCTTC
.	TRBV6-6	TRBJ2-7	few	CASSQSSTSYEQYF	TGTGCCAGCAGCCAGTCTTCCACCTCCTACGAGCAGTACTTC
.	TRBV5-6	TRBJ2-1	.	CASSFSGSQGGVNNEQFF	TGTGCCAGCAGCTTTTCGGGAAGTCAGGGCGGGGTCAACAATGAGCAGTTCTTC
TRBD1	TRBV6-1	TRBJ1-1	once	CASSARQGAFMNTEAFF	TGTGCCAGCAGTGCCCGACAGGGGGCTTTTATGAACACTGAAGCTTTCTTT
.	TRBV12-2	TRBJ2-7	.	CASRLEGCGEFREQYF	TGTGCAAGTCGCTTAGAGGGGTGCGGGGAGTTCCGCGAGCAGTACTTC
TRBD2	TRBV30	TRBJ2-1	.	CAWSALGGAGNEQFF	TGTGCCTGGAGTGCCCTGGGAGGGGCAGGTAATGAGCAGTTCTTC
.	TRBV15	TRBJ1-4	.	CATSSFQGSFATNEKLFF	TGTGCCACCAGCAGTTTCCAGGGGTCGTTTGCAACTAATGAAAAACTGTTTTTT
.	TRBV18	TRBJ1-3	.	CASSPLPDRWGNTIYF	TGTGCCAGCTCACCACTACCCGACAGATGGGGAAACACCATATATTTT
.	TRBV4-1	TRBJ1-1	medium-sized	CASSQDLREAFF	TGCGCCAGCAGCCAAGATTTGAGGGAGGCTTTCTTT
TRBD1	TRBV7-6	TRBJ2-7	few	CASSYTGGEQYF	TGTGCCAGCAGCTATACAGGGGGCGAACAGTACTTC
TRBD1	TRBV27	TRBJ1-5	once	CASSPIYRGSNQPQHF	TGTGCCAGCAGTCCCATATACAGGGGAAGCAATCAGCCCCAGCATTTT
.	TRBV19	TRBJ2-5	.	CASSLGGAGMYQETQYF	TGTGCCAGTAGTTTGGGGGGGGCCGGGATGTACCAAGAGACCCAGTACTTC
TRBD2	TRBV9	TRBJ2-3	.	CASSVGIAGGYSTDTQYF	TGTGCCAGCAGCGTTGGGATAGCGGGGGGGTATAGCACAGATACGCAGTATTTT
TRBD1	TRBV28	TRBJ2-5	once	CASSPDRQGLYQETQYF	TGTGCCAGCAGTCCCGATCGACAGGGCTTGTACCAAGAGACCCAGTACTTC
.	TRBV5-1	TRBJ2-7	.	CASSLGAVGDEQYF	TGCGCCAGCAGCTTGGGGGCTGTAGGTGACGAGCAGTACTTC
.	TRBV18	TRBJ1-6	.	CASSPGLRRNSPLHF	TGTGCCAGCTCACCCGGTCTGAGGCGTAATTCACCCCTCCACTTT
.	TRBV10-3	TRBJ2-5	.	CAISAQGEETQYF	TGTGCCATCAGTGCGCAGGGTGAGGAGACCCAGTACTTC
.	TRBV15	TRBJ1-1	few	CATSRAKGPGSGSEAFF	TGTGCCACCAGCAGAGCAAAAGGTCCAGGCAGCGGGTCTGAAGCTTTCTTT
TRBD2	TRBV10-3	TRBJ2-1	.	CAISESSGSPFF	TGTGCCATCAGTGAGTCCAGCGGGAGTCCTTTCTTC
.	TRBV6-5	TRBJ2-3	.	CASSPWGLNTDTQYF	TGTGCCAGCAGCCCATGGGGACTTAACACAGATACGCAGTATTTT
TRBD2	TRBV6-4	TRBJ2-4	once	CASSEGTSGANIQYF	TGTGCCAGCAGTGAAGGGACTAGCGGGGCAAACATTCAGTACTTC
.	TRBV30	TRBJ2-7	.	CAWRPEWFTGEQYF	TGTGCCTGGAGGCCCGAGTGGTTTACGGGCGAGCAGTACTTC
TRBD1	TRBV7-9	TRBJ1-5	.	CASSLDPRTGKSNQPQHF	TGTGCCAGCAGCTTAGATCCTCGGACAGGGAAGAGCAATCAGCCCCAGCATTTT
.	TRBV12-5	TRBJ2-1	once	CASGLAGVNEQFF	TGTGCTAGTGGTTTGGCGGGGGTAAATGAGCAGTTCTTC
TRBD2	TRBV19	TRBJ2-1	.	CASSIELGGYNEQFF	TGTGCCAGTAGTATCGAACTCGGGGGGTACAATGAGCAGTTCTTC
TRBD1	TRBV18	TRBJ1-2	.	CASSPREGGADYGYTF	TGTGCCAGCTCACCCCGAGAAGGGGGCGCAGACTATGGCTACACCTTC
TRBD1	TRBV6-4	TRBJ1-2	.	CASNPGQGFGGYTF	TGTGCCAGCAACCCGGGACAGGGGTTCGGTGGCTACACCTTC
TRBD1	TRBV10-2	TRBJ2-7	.	CASSRRTGAYEQYF	TGCGCCAGCAGTCGAAGGACAGGGGCCTACGAGCAGTACTTC
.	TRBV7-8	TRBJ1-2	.	CASSTHRVGYTF	TGTGCCAGCAGCACACACAGGGTTGGCTACACCTTC